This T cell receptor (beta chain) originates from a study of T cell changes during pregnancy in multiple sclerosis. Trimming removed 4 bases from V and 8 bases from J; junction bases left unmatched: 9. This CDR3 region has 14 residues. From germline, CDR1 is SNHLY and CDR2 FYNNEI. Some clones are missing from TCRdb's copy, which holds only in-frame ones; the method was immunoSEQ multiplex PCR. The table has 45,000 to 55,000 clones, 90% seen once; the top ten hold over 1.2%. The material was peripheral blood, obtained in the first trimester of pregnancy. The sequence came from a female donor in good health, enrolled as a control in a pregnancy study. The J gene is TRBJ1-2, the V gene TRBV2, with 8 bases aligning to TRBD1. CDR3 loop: CASSVQGAEYGYTF. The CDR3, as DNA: TGTGCCAGCAGTGTCCAGGGGGCGGAGTACGGCTACACCTTC.